The next 15 T cell receptor beta chains were all read from a single sample in a study of STAT5B mutations in CD4+ large granular lymphocyte leukemia. The data were produced by immunoSEQ multiplex PCR, yet TCRdb's version contains in-frame clones alone and is incomplete. This sample has fewer than 40,000 clones, with roughly 76% found just once. The sequencing sample was made of CD4+ T cells from blood buffy coats. These receptors all come from a human donor in good health.

The chain uses TRBV2 and TRBJ2-2, with 9 bases matching TRBD1. The germline gives CDR1 SNHLY, CDR2 FYNNEI. V gave up 5 bases and J gave up 7 bases; unmatched junction bases: 11. The CDR3 is 16 amino acids. CDR3 DNA sequence: TGTGCCAGCAGTCCCCGGGACAGGGTTCAAGGCGGGGAGCTGTTTTTT. This gives the protein CASSPRDRVQGGELFF.

V and J are TRBV12-5 and TRBJ2-7; unclear D gene. V gave up 6 bases and J gave up 2 bases, with 17 bases separating them. This CDR3 has 15 amino acids. Germline values: CDR1 LGHNT, CDR2 FRNRAP. The CDR3 sequence is CASGLSGRPPYEQYF. Written as DNA, the CDR3 is TGTGCTAGTGGCCTTTCCGGTAGGCCCCCCTACGAGCAGTACTTC. Drawing the rest from reference TRBV12-5 and TRBJ2-7, the complete variable domain is DARVTQTPRHKVTEMGQEVTMRCQPILGHNTVFWYRQTMMQGLELLAYFRNRAPLDDSGMPKDRFSAEMPDATLATLKIQPSEPRDSAVYFCASGLSGRPPYEQYFGPGTRLTVT.

For the CDR3, the DNA is TGTGCCAGCAGCCCCGGGGAGGGGACAGCGCAGTATTTT. This gives the protein CASSPGEGTAQYF. The chain carries TRBV7-2 and TRBJ2-3, with D possibly called TRBD1 or TRBD2 (7 bases each). From germline, CDR1 is SGHTA and CDR2 FQGNSA. Trimming pared 5 bases from V and 10 bases from J, leaving 16 bases between. The CDR3 runs to 13 residues.

The chain carries TRBV7-2 and TRBJ2-1, with TRBD1 matching over 8 bases. Germline V gene sequence: CDR1 SGHTA, CDR2 FQGNSA. Trimming took 5 bases from V and 2 from J; bases not matched to a gene: 2. The CDR3 extends over 14 amino acids. The CDR3 loop reads CASSRGQAYNEQFF. Written as DNA, the CDR3 is TGTGCCAGCAGCCGGGGACAGGCCTACAATGAGCAGTTCTTC.

This clone was seen only a few times. The chain is built from TRBV7-6 and TRBJ1-2; D might be TRBD1 (6 bases). Germline lookup yields CDR1 SGHVS and CDR2 FNYEAQ. The CDR3 runs to 13 residues. Trimming stripped 1 base from V and 6 bases from J, with 9 bases between. The CDR3 loop reads CASSLEQGHGYTF. CDR3 coding DNA: TGTGCCAGCAGCTTAGAACAGGGCCATGGCTACACCTTC.

This clone was recorded a few times. The V and J genes are TRBV12-5 and TRBJ1-1, with TRBD1 identical over 7 bases. Germline V gives CDR1 LGHNT, CDR2 FRNRAP. The CDR3 has 13 residues. V shed 6 bases and J 5 bases; nucleotides not matched to a gene: 6. CDR3 nucleotides: TGTGCTAGTGGCCTGACAGGGAGGACTGAAGCTTTCTTT. Encoded protein: CASGLTGRTEAFF.

J is TRBJ2-7 and V is TRBV7-7, with 8 positions matching TRBD1. The CDR3 sequence is 13 residues long. CDR1 and CDR2 (germline): SSHAT, FNYEAQ (reference sequence). V lost 6 bases and J lost 5; bases outside the gene matches: 6. The CDR3 sequence: CASSQDRGHEQYF. In DNA form, the CDR3 reads TGTGCCAGCAGTCAAGACAGGGGCCACGAGCAGTACTTC. Together with reference TRBV7-7 and TRBJ2-7, the CDR3 gives the full variable domain: GAGVSQSPRYKVTKRGQDVTLRCDPISSHATLYWYQQALGQGPEFLTYFNYEAQPDKSGLPSDRFSAERPEGSISTLTIQRTEQRDSAMYRCASSQDRGHEQYFGPGTRLTVT.

DNA of the CDR3: TGTGCCAGCAGCGGCAGTCAACAGGGTGAGCCCCAGCATTTT. Protein: CASSGSQQGEPQHF. The V gene is TRBV7-8, the J gene TRBJ1-5; TRBD1 might be the D (6 bases). Germline-derived CDR1 and CDR2 are SGHVS and FQNEAQ. The CDR3 is 14 amino acids. Deletions cut 5 bases from V and 8 bases from J, with 16 bases between.

The chain has TRBV19 and TRBJ1-1; no definite D call. This CDR3 region has 13 residues. Trimming took 3 bases from V and 7 from J, leaving 12 bases between them. Germline CDR1 and CDR2: LNHDA and SQIVND (reference sequence). This chain's CDR3 is CASSIKGFREAFF. The CDR3 coding sequence is TGTGCCAGTAGTATTAAGGGATTCCGTGAAGCTTTCTTT.

This clone was observed a few times. The CDR3 DNA is TGTGCCAGCAGCTTTATGGGACTTAATTCACCCCTCCACTTT. Its translation: CASSFMGLNSPLHF. The chain carries TRBV5-4 and TRBJ1-6, with a possible D match to TRBD1 (5 bases). This CDR3 has 14 amino acids. The germline V gene has CDR1 SGHNT and CDR2 YYREEE (reference sequence). Trimming took off 2 bases at V and 6 bases at J, with 9 bases between the two ends. Using reference TRBV5-4 and TRBJ1-6 for the parts outside the CDR3, the full variable domain is ETGVTQSPTHLIKTRGQQVTLRCSSQSGHNTVSWYQQALGQGPQFIFQYYREEENGRGNFPPRFSGLQFPNYSSELNVNALELDDSALYLCASSFMGLNSPLHFGNGTRLTVT.

The CDR3 protein is CASSIQRGDNEQFF. The DNA for the CDR3 is TGTGCCAGCAGCATCCAGCGGGGGGACAATGAGCAGTTCTTC. This chain links TRBV7-2 with TRBJ2-1; 9 positions agree with TRBD2. Germline V gene lookup returns CDR1 SGHTA and CDR2 FQGNSA. Trimming took 5 bases from V and 5 from J; bases not matched to a gene: 4. The CDR3 has 14 amino acids.

The chain has TRBV11-2 and TRBJ1-1, with D perhaps TRBD1 (6 bases). V was trimmed by 7 bases and J by 0 bases, leaving 18 bases between them. Germline V gene sequence: CDR1 SGHAT, CDR2 FQNNGV. CDR3 length: 16 amino acids. The CDR3 sequence is CASNSPGVGMNTEAFF. The DNA of the CDR3 is TGTGCCAGCAACTCCCCAGGGGTCGGAATGAACACTGAAGCTTTCTTT.

The chain is built from TRBV7-9 and TRBJ2-7; TRBD2 agrees at 11 bases. CDR3 length: 15 amino acids. The germline V gene encodes CDR1 SEHNR and CDR2 FQNEAQ (reference sequence). The trim removed 0 bases at V and 7 bases at J, leaving 5 bases unmatched. CDR3 DNA: TGTGCCAGCAGCTTAGCGACTAGCGGGATAAAGGAGCAGTACTTC. It encodes CASSLATSGIKEQYF.

The rearrangement links TRBV6-1 to TRBJ1-5; possible D gene TRBD1, 5 bases. V dropped 3 bases and J dropped 7 bases, with 19 bases sitting between them. The CDR3 contains 16 residues. The V gene's germline CDR1 is MNHNS and CDR2 SASEGT. CDR3 nucleotide sequence: TGTGCCAGCAGTGACAGACAGCCCGACAGCGGACAGCCCCAGCATTTT. Amino acid sequence: CASSDRQPDSGQPQHF.

The chain recombines TRBV27 with TRBJ2-7, with 10 bases that match TRBD1. J gave up 7 bases and V 5 bases, and 14 bases lay outside the gene matches. CDR3 size: 16 residues. Germline assignment: CDR1 MNHEY and CDR2 SMNVEV (reference sequence). The CDR3 sequence: CASSGRSGTGVEEQYF. The CDR3 nucleotides read TGTGCCAGCAGTGGGCGATCCGGGACAGGGGTGGAAGAGCAGTACTTC.